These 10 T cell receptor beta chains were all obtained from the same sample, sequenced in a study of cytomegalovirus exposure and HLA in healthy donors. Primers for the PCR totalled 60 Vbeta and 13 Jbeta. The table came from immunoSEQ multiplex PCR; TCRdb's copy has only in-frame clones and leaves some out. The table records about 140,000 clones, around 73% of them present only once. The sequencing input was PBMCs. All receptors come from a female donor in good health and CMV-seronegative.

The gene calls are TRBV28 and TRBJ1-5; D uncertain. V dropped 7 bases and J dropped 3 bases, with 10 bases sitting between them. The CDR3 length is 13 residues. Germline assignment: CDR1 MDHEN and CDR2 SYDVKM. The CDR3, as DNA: TGTGCCAGCACTGGAACAGCCAATCAGCCCCAGCATTTT. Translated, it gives CASTGTANQPQHF.

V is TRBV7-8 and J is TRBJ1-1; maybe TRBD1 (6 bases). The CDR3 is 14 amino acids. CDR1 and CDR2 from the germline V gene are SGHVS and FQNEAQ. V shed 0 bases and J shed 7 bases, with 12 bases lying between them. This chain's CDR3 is CASSLAAQQGEAFF. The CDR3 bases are TGTGCCAGCAGCTTAGCAGCCCAACAGGGTGAAGCTTTCTTT.

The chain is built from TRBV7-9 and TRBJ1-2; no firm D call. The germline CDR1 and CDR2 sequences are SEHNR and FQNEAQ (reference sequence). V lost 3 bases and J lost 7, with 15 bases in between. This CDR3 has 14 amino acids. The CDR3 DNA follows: TGTGCCAGCAGCTTGCCCGCGGGTCGTAGTGGCTACACCTTC. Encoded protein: CASSLPAGRSGYTF.

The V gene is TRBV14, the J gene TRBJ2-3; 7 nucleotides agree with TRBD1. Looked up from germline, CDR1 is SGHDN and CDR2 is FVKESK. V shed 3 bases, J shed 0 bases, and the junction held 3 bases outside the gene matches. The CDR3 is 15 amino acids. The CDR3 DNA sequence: TGTGCCAGCAGCCACCCGGGACAGAGCACAGATACGCAGTATTTT. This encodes CASSHPGQSTDTQYF.

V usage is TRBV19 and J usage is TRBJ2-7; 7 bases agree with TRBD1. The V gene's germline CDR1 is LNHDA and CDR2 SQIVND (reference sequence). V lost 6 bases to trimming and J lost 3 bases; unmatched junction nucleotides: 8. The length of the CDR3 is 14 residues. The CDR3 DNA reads TGTGCCAGTAGCTTAACAGGGGTAAACTACGAGCAGTACTTC. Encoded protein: CASSLTGVNYEQYF.

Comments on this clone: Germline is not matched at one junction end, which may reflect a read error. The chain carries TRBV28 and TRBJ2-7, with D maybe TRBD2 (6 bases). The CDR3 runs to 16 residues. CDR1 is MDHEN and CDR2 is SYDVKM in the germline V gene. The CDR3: CASSLFPGALPYEQYF. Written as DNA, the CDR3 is TGTGCCAGCAGTTTATTTCCGGGAGCCCTACCCTACGAACAGTACTTC.

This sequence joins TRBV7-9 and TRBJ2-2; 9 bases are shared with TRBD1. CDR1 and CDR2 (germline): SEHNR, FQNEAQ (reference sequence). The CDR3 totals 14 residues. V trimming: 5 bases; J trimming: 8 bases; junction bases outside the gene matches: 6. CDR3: CASSLYRGPGELFF. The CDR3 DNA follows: TGTGCCAGCAGCCTTTACAGGGGGCCAGGGGAGCTGTTTTTT.

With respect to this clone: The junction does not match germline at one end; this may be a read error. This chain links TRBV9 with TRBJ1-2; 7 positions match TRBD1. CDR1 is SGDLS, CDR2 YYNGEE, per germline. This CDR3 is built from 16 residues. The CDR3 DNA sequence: TGTGCCAGCAGCGTGGGCCCCTCCAGGGGGTTCTATGGCTACCCCTTC. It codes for CASSVGPSRGFYGYPF.

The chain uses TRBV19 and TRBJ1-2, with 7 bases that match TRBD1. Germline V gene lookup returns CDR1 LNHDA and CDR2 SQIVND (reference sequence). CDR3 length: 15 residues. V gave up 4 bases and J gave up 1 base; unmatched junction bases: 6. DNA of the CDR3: TGTGCCAGTAGTAGAGGGGGACAGTTTAACTATGGCTACACCTTC. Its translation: CASSRGGQFNYGYTF.

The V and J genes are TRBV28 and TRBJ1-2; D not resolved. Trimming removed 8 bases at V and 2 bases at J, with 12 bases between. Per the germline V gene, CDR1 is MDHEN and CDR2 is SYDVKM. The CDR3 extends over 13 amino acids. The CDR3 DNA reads TGTGCCAGCGTCGCGGGAGTCAACTATGGCTACACCTTC. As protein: CASVAGVNYGYTF.